Listed here are 24 T cell receptor beta chains from one sample, sequenced in a study of cytomegalovirus exposure and HLA in healthy donors (dated by TCRdb to about 2017). Library generation was performed with the immunoSEQ multiplex PCR assay. TCRdb took over this immuneACCESS table, retaining in-frame rearrangements with V and J assigned. Such tables are incomplete; in checked studies, under half of the missing clones stem from an unresolved V gene, and the remainder is unexplained. For this sample there are 200,000 to 250,000 clones; around 90% appear just once. The ten top clones hold approximately 2% of the sample. What was sequenced was PBMCs. These receptors originate from a woman aged 18-29 years in good health and CMV-seropositive.

V is TRBV4-1 and J is TRBJ2-3; tentative D call: TRBD1 (5 bases). Germline lookup yields CDR1 MGHRA and CDR2 YSYEKL. The CDR3 spans 16 residues. V lost 4 bases to trimming and J lost 1 base, with 15 bases between them. The CDR3, as DNA: TGCGCCAGCAGCCCGCAAAGGGGATTGGGCACAGATACGCAGTATTTT. Amino acids: CASSPQRGLGTDTQYF.

The rearrangement joins TRBV27 to TRBJ1-2, with D perhaps TRBD1 (6 bases). CDR3 size: 14 residues. Germline loops: CDR1 MNHEY, CDR2 SMNVEV (reference sequence). V dropped 3 bases and J dropped 8 bases, with 16 bases sitting between them. The CDR3 bases are TGTGCCAGCAGTTTTCAGGGGAGGGGTGGGGGCTACACCTTC. Translated, it gives CASSFQGRGGGYTF.

V gene TRBV9 combines with J gene TRBJ2-7; TRBD1 might be the D (5 bases). The V gene's germline CDR1 is SGDLS and CDR2 YYNGEE. V lost 0 bases, J lost 4 bases, and 14 bases lay in between. The CDR3 length is 15 residues. DNA for the CDR3: TGTGCCAGCAGCGTAGATGGACACTCGCTTTACGAGCAGTACTTC. Translating gives CASSVDGHSLYEQYF.

The genes are TRBV7-9 and TRBJ1-1; the D gene is possibly TRBD1 (5 bases). This CDR3 is 15 amino acids long. The V gene lost 4 bases and the J gene lost 5 bases, with 17 bases spanning the gap. Germline values: CDR1 SEHNR, CDR2 FQNEAQ (reference sequence). The CDR3 coding sequence is TGTGCCAGCAGCTATAAGGAGGGACTGAGGACTGAAGCTTTCTTT. It is translated as CASSYKEGLRTEAFF.

The chain employs TRBV5-4 and TRBJ2-7, with 8 bases lining up with TRBD2. V lost 4 bases to trimming and J lost 2 bases; unmatched junction nucleotides: 8. The germline CDR1 and CDR2 sequences are SGHNT and YYREEE (reference sequence). The CDR3 consists of 15 residues. CDR3 DNA: TGTGCCAGCAGCCCCGGGGTAGCGGGGACCTACGAGCAGTACTTC. Translation: CASSPGVAGTYEQYF.

The chain couples TRBV19 to TRBJ1-1; 10 nucleotides match TRBD1. Germline assignment: CDR1 LNHDA and CDR2 SQIVND (reference sequence). After removal of 5 bases from V and 0 bases from J, the junction contained 6 bases not matched to a gene. The length of the CDR3 is 16 residues. This CDR3 is CASSVGQGLMNTEAFF. The CDR3 DNA is TGTGCCAGTAGTGTGGGACAGGGGCTCATGAACACTGAAGCTTTCTTT.

The chain links TRBV28 to TRBJ2-3; D uncertain. Germline-derived CDR1 and CDR2 are MDHEN and SYDVKM. Trimming cost V 4 bases and J 4 bases, with 15 bases left between them. The length of the CDR3 is 15 residues. CDR3 sequence: CASSSSGSSADTQYF. The DNA of the CDR3 is TGTGCCAGCAGTTCTAGTGGATCCTCTGCAGATACGCAGTATTTT.

The chain has TRBV27 and TRBJ2-7, with TRBD1 matching 11 bases. The V and J ends lost 1 base and 9 bases, in that order; junction bases with no gene match: 8. This CDR3 comprises 15 residues. Germline V lookup: CDR1 MNHEY, CDR2 SMNVEV (reference sequence). The CDR3 DNA reads as TGTGCCAGCAGTTTATATCTGGGACAGGGGGAAGCGCAGTACTTC. Amino acids: CASSLYLGQGEAQYF.

V usage is TRBV6-1 and J usage is TRBJ2-1; D not resolved. From germline, CDR1 is MNHNS and CDR2 SASEGT. The CDR3 length is 13 residues. V was pared by 10 bases and J by 1 base, with 11 bases between. The CDR3 DNA reads TGTGCCATTTCGACTGTATCCTACAATGAGCAGTTCTTC. This encodes CAISTVSYNEQFF.

As for this clone: A much larger clone differs by one base, so this may be a read error. The sample contains more than one DNA sequence encoding this CDR3. The chain recombines TRBV2 with TRBJ1-1; 7 bases are shared with TRBD1. Germline assignment: CDR1 SNHLY and CDR2 FYNNEI. V dropped 4 bases and J dropped 1; count of bases not matched to a gene: 0. There are 13 residues in the CDR3. The chain's CDR3 is CASSGQGNTEAFF. The CDR3 DNA reads as TGTGCCAGCAGTGGACAGGGGAACACTGAAGCTTTCTTT. Variable domain in full (rest from reference TRBV2 and TRBJ1-1): EPEVTQTPSHQVTQMGQEVILRCVPISNHLYFYWYRQILGQKVEFLVSFYNNEISEKSEIFDDQFSVERPDGSNFTLKIRSTKLEDSAMYFCASSGQGNTEAFFGQGTRLTVV.

The chain couples TRBV11-2 to TRBJ2-2; 11 bases are a match to TRBD1. V lost 7 bases and J lost 5; bases outside the gene matches: 18. Germline-derived CDR1 and CDR2 are SGHAT and FQNNGV. This CDR3 spans 19 amino acids. CDR3 amino acids: CASIHGMARGQGGTGELFF. The CDR3 DNA is TGTGCCAGCATCCACGGGATGGCCCGGGGACAGGGGGGGACCGGGGAGCTGTTTTTT.

The chain carries TRBV28 and TRBJ2-1; D may be TRBD2 (6 bases). The CDR3 contains 16 residues. V lost 0 bases, J lost 9 bases, and 18 bases lay in between. The germline V gene encodes CDR1 MDHEN and CDR2 SYDVKM. The CDR3 reads CASSLWGTGLVGEQFF. The CDR3 DNA is TGTGCCAGCAGTTTATGGGGAACGGGACTCGTCGGTGAGCAGTTCTTC.

The chain is built from TRBV15 and TRBJ2-7, with 7 bases lining up with TRBD1. CDR1 is LNHNV, CDR2 YYDKDF, per germline (reference sequence). The CDR3 runs 18 residues. Unmatched junction bases numbered 17, after V lost 3 bases and J lost 3 bases. The CDR3 bases are TGTGCCACCAGCAGTACAGTTCCCCGGGACAGATATTACTACGAGCAGTACTTC. As protein: CATSSTVPRDRYYYEQYF.

This chain links TRBV19 with TRBJ2-7, with 7 bases aligning to TRBD1. V gave up 7 bases and J gave up 8 bases; unmatched junction bases: 11. Germline V gene data show CDR1 as LNHDA and CDR2 as SQIVND (reference sequence). This CDR3 spans 13 amino acids. The CDR3, as DNA: TGTGCCAGTAATGACAGACAGGGTTTAAAGCAGTACTTC. Translated, it gives CASNDRQGLKQYF.

This chain links TRBV27 with TRBJ1-1; 8 bases are a match to TRBD1. This CDR3 region has 14 residues. V was clipped by 6 bases and J by 10 bases; unmatched bases: 13. Looked up from germline, CDR1 is MNHEY and CDR2 is SMNVEV (reference sequence). This chain's CDR3 is CASSPRTGKGVAFF. CDR3 DNA sequence: TGTGCCAGCAGCCCCCGGACAGGGAAGGGAGTAGCTTTCTTT.

The chain uses TRBV27 and TRBJ2-3, with 10 nucleotides matching TRBD2. Germline V gene data show CDR1 as MNHEY and CDR2 as SMNVEV (reference sequence). The ends lost 2 bases at V and 3 bases at J; junction bases unmatched: 11. The CDR3 runs to 18 residues. CDR3 nucleotides: TGTGCCAGCAGTTTAATTTCCCTAGCGGGAGTTGGGACAGATACGCAGTATTTT. It codes for CASSLISLAGVGTDTQYF.

The chain has TRBV5-1 and TRBJ1-1, with D perhaps TRBD1 (5 bases). Trimming stripped 5 bases from V and 1 base from J, with 12 bases between. The CDR3 is 14 residues long. CDR1 and CDR2 from the germline V gene are SGHRS and YFSETQ. The CDR3 nucleotides read TGCGCCAGCAGTTCTATAGGGGAGAACACTGAAGCTTTCTTT. It encodes CASSSIGENTEAFF.

Regarding this clone: Other DNA sequences from this sample encode an identical CDR3 as well. The chain has TRBV27 and TRBJ1-2; TRBD1 aligns across 11 bases. The CDR3 runs 15 residues. The V and J ends lost 4 bases and 7 bases, in that order; junction bases with no gene match: 8. Germline lookup yields CDR1 MNHEY and CDR2 SMNVEV (reference sequence). This CDR3 reads CASSSPGQGASGYTF. The DNA for the CDR3 is TGTGCCAGCAGTTCTCCAGGACAGGGGGCGAGTGGCTACACCTTC.

The rearrangement uses TRBV27 and TRBJ2-1; D may be TRBD2 (6 bases). V was cut by 1 base and J by 5 bases, with 12 bases left in between. The CDR3 is made up of 15 amino acids. Germline V gene lookup returns CDR1 MNHEY and CDR2 SMNVEV (reference sequence). The CDR3 loop is CASSLFSGRDNEQFF. DNA for the CDR3: TGTGCCAGCAGTTTATTTAGCGGCAGGGACAATGAGCAGTTCTTC.

The chain employs TRBV27 and TRBJ2-7, with TRBD2 identical over 11 bases. CDR1 is MNHEY and CDR2 is SMNVEV in the germline V gene (reference sequence). The CDR3 extends over 20 amino acids. After removal of 1 base from V and 0 bases from J, the junction contained 14 bases not matched to a gene. DNA of the CDR3: TGTGCCAGCAGTTTATGGGGACCCGGGATAGCGGGAGGGCCCTCCTACGAGCAGTACTTC. Protein sequence: CASSLWGPGIAGGPSYEQYF.

This chain uses TRBV27 with TRBJ1-2, with TRBD1 identical over 9 bases. V was pared by 0 bases and J by 2 bases, with 1 base of the junction left unmatched. CDR1 is MNHEY, CDR2 SMNVEV, per germline (reference sequence). The CDR3 loop spans 15 amino acids. The CDR3 protein is CASSLSGTGNYGYTF. For the CDR3, the DNA is TGTGCCAGCAGTTTATCGGGGACAGGGAACTATGGCTACACCTTC.

The chain is built from TRBV5-1 and TRBJ2-3; the D gene is possibly TRBD1 (6 bases). This CDR3 is built from 14 residues. The V and J ends lost 7 bases and 6 bases respectively, with 18 bases between them. CDR1 and CDR2 (germline): SGHRS, YFSETQ. CDR3 nucleotide sequence: TGCGCCAGCCGAGAACGACAGGTTAAGGATACGCAGTATTTT. It encodes CASRERQVKDTQYF. Full variable domain (outside the CDR3, taken from reference TRBV5-1 and TRBJ2-3): KAGVTQTPRYLIKTRGQQVTLSCSPISGHRSVSWYQQTPGQGLQFLFEYFSETQRNKGNFPGRFSGRQFSNSRSEMNVSTLELGDSALYLCASRERQVKDTQYFGPGTRLTVL.

V and J are TRBV6-6 and TRBJ2-1; 10 positions match TRBD2. The ends lost 3 bases at V and 8 bases at J; junction bases unmatched: 7. The CDR3 is 15 amino acids. Per the germline V gene, CDR1 is MNHNY and CDR2 is SVGAGI (reference sequence). The CDR3 sequence is CASSYSGTSDHEQFF. The CDR3 nucleotides are TGTGCCAGCAGTTATTCCGGGACTAGCGATCATGAGCAGTTCTTC.

The CDR3 nucleotides read TGCGCCAGCAGCCAACCTACAGAGAACACTGAAGCTTTCTTT. Its translation: CASSQPTENTEAFF. The chain combines TRBV4-1 with TRBJ1-1, with D unclear. Per germline, CDR1 MGHRA and CDR2 YSYEKL. V lost 2 bases and J 1 base, leaving 8 bases between the germline ends. The CDR3 runs 14 residues.